A single sample is the source of the 21 T cell receptor beta chains below, sequenced in a study of radiotherapy plus CTLA-4 blockade in lung cancer. The assay was immunoSEQ multiplex PCR, and TCRdb's table has in-frame clones only and misses some. The sample holds approximately 49,000 clones, roughly 84% seen once. The source was peripheral blood, collected from a patient treated with radiotherapy plus ipilimumab. The receptors were sampled from a human donor with non-small cell lung cancer whose response to radiotherapy plus ipilimumab could not be evaluated.

The V gene is TRBV6-1, the J gene TRBJ2-7; D is undetermined. The CDR3 contains 11 residues. V lost 8 bases and J 5 bases, leaving 10 bases between the germline ends. Per the germline V gene, CDR1 is MNHNS and CDR2 is SASEGT. This chain's CDR3 is CASHPRHEQYF. The CDR3 bases are TGTGCCAGCCATCCTAGGCACGAGCAGTACTTC.

This chain connects TRBV2 to TRBJ2-7; TRBD2 agrees at 8 bases. With 10 bases clipped from V and 3 bases from J, the junction kept 8 bases outside the gene matches. This CDR3 is 13 amino acids long. Germline V gives CDR1 SNHLY, CDR2 FYNNEI. The CDR3 protein is CAITSGGRYEQYF. The CDR3 DNA sequence: TGTGCCATTACTAGCGGAGGTCGCTACGAGCAGTACTTC. Full variable domain (rest looked up from reference TRBV2 and TRBJ2-7): EPEVTQTPSHQVTQMGQEVILRCVPISNHLYFYWYRQILGQKVEFLVSFYNNEISEKSEIFDDQFSVERPDGSNFTLKIRSTKLEDSAMYFCAITSGGRYEQYFGPGTRLTVT.

The CDR3 sequence is CASSFRDRGSGEQYF. Here the CDR3 DNA reads TGTGCCAGCAGCTTCCGGGACAGGGGGTCGGGTGAGCAGTACTTC. The chain links TRBV5-5 to TRBJ2-7, with TRBD1 matching over 11 bases. V shed 2 bases and J 7 bases; nucleotides not matched to a gene: 8. The CDR3 has 15 amino acids. Germline assignment: CDR1 SGHKS and CDR2 YYEKEE (reference sequence).

J is TRBJ1-1 and V is TRBV19; D might be TRBD1 (5 bases). Germline V CDR1 and CDR2: LNHDA, SQIVND (reference sequence). This CDR3 has 14 residues. V lost 6 bases to trimming and J lost 0 bases, with 11 bases between them. The CDR3 protein is CASRDSAMNTEAFF. CDR3 nucleotide sequence: TGTGCCAGTAGAGACAGCGCCATGAACACTGAAGCTTTCTTT.

The genes are TRBV28 and TRBJ2-7, with 8 bases that match TRBD2. Trimming cost V 5 bases and J 7 bases; bases outside gene matches: 1. Germline CDR1 reads MDHEN; CDR2 reads SYDVKM. CDR3 length: 11 residues. The CDR3 DNA reads as TGTGCCAGCAGTGGCGGGAGGGAGCAGTACTTC. This encodes CASSGGREQYF.

The V call is TRBV9, the J call TRBJ2-6, with unresolved D. The CDR3 has 14 residues. The germline V gene has CDR1 SGDLS and CDR2 YYNGEE. With 5 bases removed from V and 0 bases from J, the gap between germline ends came to 6 bases. In nucleotides, the CDR3 is TGTGCCAGCAGTGTTAGCTCTGGGGCCAACGTCCTGACTTTC. Translating gives CASSVSSGANVLTF.

The rearrangement joins TRBV5-1 to TRBJ1-4, with a possible D match to TRBD1 (6 bases). CDR3 length: 15 amino acids. Trimming stripped 1 base from V and 7 bases from J, with 14 bases between. The germline V gene has CDR1 SGHRS and CDR2 YFSETQ. In DNA form, the CDR3 reads TGCGCCAGCAGCTTGTCCCCAGGGGATACTGAAAAACTGTTTTTT. Encoded protein: CASSLSPGDTEKLFF.

This clone was picked up one time. The V and J genes are TRBV15 and TRBJ2-3; D perhaps matches TRBD1 (6 bases). The CDR3 has 15 amino acids. CDR1 is LNHNV, CDR2 YYDKDF, per germline (reference sequence). V dropped 1 base and J dropped 3 bases, with 11 bases sitting between them. The CDR3 sequence: CATSRGSQGTDTQYF. CDR3 nucleotides: TGTGCCACCAGCAGAGGATCGCAGGGGACAGATACGCAGTATTTT.

The chain employs TRBV5-1 and TRBJ1-5; D is unclear. This CDR3 is built from 12 residues. Germline CDR1 and CDR2: SGHRS and YFSETQ. V lost 4 bases, J lost 9 bases, and 11 bases lay in between. The CDR3 DNA is TGCGCCAGCAGCGTTGACGGGGTGCCCCAGCATTTT. It specifies CASSVDGVPQHF.

The chain has TRBV7-2 and TRBJ1-1; the match to TRBD1 covers 8 bases. Germline V CDR1 and CDR2: SGHTA, FQGNSA. The junction had 10 bases not matched to a gene; V was cut back by 8 bases and J by 5 bases. The CDR3 has 14 residues. CDR3 in amino acids: CASHVMQGATEAFF. The DNA of the CDR3 is TGTGCCAGCCATGTAATGCAGGGGGCGACTGAAGCTTTCTTT.

The chain combines TRBV4-1 with TRBJ1-6; D might be TRBD1 (5 bases). The CDR3 extends over 16 amino acids. Germline CDR1 reads MGHRA; CDR2 reads YSYEKL. Trimming took off 0 bases at V and 7 bases at J, with 13 bases between the two ends. As DNA, the CDR3 is TGCGCCAGCAGCCAAGATGGAGCAGGGATGAATTCACCCCTCCACTTT. Amino acids: CASSQDGAGMNSPLHF.

The rearrangement joins TRBV27 to TRBJ2-7; TRBD2 matches at 8 bases. V shed 4 bases, J shed 2 bases, and the junction held 4 bases outside the gene matches. The germline CDR1 and CDR2 sequences are MNHEY and SMNVEV (reference sequence). This CDR3 contains 14 residues. The CDR3 nucleotides are TGTGCCAGCAGTTCGACTAGCGCGACCTACGAGCAGTACTTC. Encoded protein: CASSSTSATYEQYF.

V usage is TRBV14 and J usage is TRBJ1-1; tentative D call: TRBD1 (6 bases). There are 14 residues in the CDR3. Germline assignment: CDR1 SGHDN and CDR2 FVKESK. Trimming took off 0 bases at V and 14 bases at J, with 19 bases between the two ends. The CDR3 DNA sequence: TGTGCCAGCAGCCAAGATAATGCGGGGGGACACCGCTTCTTT. This translates into CASSQDNAGGHRFF.

This clone was seen more than once but under ten times. V and J are TRBV6-1 and TRBJ2-7, with D unclear. The ends were cut back, 4 bases at V and 3 bases at J, with 10 bases in the middle. The CDR3 extends over 13 amino acids. Germline-derived CDR1 and CDR2 are MNHNS and SASEGT. The CDR3 sequence: CASSVLVSYEQYF. Here the CDR3 DNA reads TGTGCCAGCAGTGTCCTCGTTAGCTACGAGCAGTACTTC.

This clone was seen a handful of times. This chain uses TRBV27 with TRBJ2-7; 8 positions match TRBD1. Per the germline V gene, CDR1 is MNHEY and CDR2 is SMNVEV (reference sequence). The CDR3 runs to 16 residues. The V gene end was trimmed by 2 bases and the J gene end by 3 bases; junction bases not matched to a gene: 9. The CDR3 here is CASSLTGQGAFYEQYF. The CDR3 DNA reads TGTGCCAGCAGTTTAACGGGTCAGGGGGCGTTCTACGAGCAGTACTTC.

The chain carries TRBV28 and TRBJ1-1; weak D call: TRBD1 (5 bases). CDR3 length: 13 residues. Trimming took off 4 bases at V and 4 bases at J, with 10 bases between the two ends. The germline gives CDR1 MDHEN, CDR2 SYDVKM. The CDR3 coding sequence is TGTGCCAGCAGTTCTCCAGGGCGCACTGAAGCTTTCTTT. This gives the protein CASSSPGRTEAFF.

The DNA for the CDR3 is TGTGCCAGCAGTTTATCCCTAGCGGGGTCCTCCTACAATGAGCAGTTCTTC. Its protein product is CASSLSLAGSSYNEQFF. The chain uses TRBV28 and TRBJ2-1; 9 bases map to TRBD2. Germline CDR1 is MDHEN and CDR2 is SYDVKM. Germline trimming cut 1 base from V and 0 bases from J; bases unmatched to any gene: 4. CDR3 length: 17 amino acids.

This clone was detected only a few times. This chain links TRBV5-4 with TRBJ2-7, with D perhaps matching TRBD1 (5 bases). The germline V and J ends were trimmed by 0 bases and 1 base, with 8 bases remaining between them. Per germline, CDR1 SGHNT and CDR2 YYREEE (reference sequence). The CDR3 is 14 amino acids. CDR3 residues: CASSLVGASYEQYF. The CDR3, as DNA: TGTGCCAGCAGCTTGGTAGGGGCTTCCTACGAGCAGTACTTC.

The gene calls are TRBV11-3 and TRBJ2-7; 10 positions match TRBD1. From germline, CDR1 is SGHNT and CDR2 YENEEA. V shed 5 bases and J 3 bases; nucleotides not matched to a gene: 7. This CDR3 is built from 15 residues. Here the CDR3 DNA reads TGTGCCAGCAGCGCCGGGACAGGGGCGTACTACGAGCAGTACTTC. Its translation: CASSAGTGAYYEQYF.

The chain uses TRBV30 and TRBJ2-7; 10 bases fit TRBD1. CDR1 is GTSNPN and CDR2 is SVGIG in the germline V gene (reference sequence). V lost 1 base to trimming and J lost 3 bases; unmatched junction nucleotides: 3. The CDR3 has 14 amino acids. DNA of the CDR3: TGTGCCTGGAGTGGCGGGACAGGGGTCTACGAGCAGTACTTC. Translated, it gives CAWSGGTGVYEQYF.

J is TRBJ2-7 and V is TRBV5-1, with 7 positions matching TRBD2. The V gene end was trimmed by 0 bases and the J gene end by 6 bases; junction bases not matched to a gene: 3. The CDR3 consists of 13 residues. The germline V gene has CDR1 SGHRS and CDR2 YFSETQ. In DNA, the CDR3 is TGCGCCAGCAGCTTGGGGACTAGTTTCGAGCAGTACTTC. This gives the protein CASSLGTSFEQYF. The whole variable domain, remainder taken from reference TRBV5-1 and TRBJ2-7, is KAGVTQTPRYLIKTRGQQVTLSCSPISGHRSVSWYQQTPGQGLQFLFEYFSETQRNKGNFPGRFSGRQFSNSRSEMNVSTLELGDSALYLCASSLGTSFEQYFGPGTRLTVT.